The text below deals with one TCR beta chain. Its antigen is not yet known. Base qualities are missing; no much larger clone stands one base away. The entire isolated RNA was reverse transcribed using the High Capacity cDNA Reverse Transcription Kit, and thus expressed TCRB transcripts were sequenced. Deep immunoSEQ sequencing was performed on naive, central memory and regulatory T cell samples, with an average of about 3.6 million total reads per sample. Sorted cells were lysed in RLT buffer and RNA was extracted with DNase-treated RNeasy Micro or Mini kits, depending on cell number. To prevent cross-contamination, each cell subset was processed individually, whereas patient and healthy donor samples were processed jointly. The immunoSEQ multiplex PCR was used to amplify TCRB sequences from cDNA, generating 87-bp fragments that spanned the CDR3 region. Sequencing of the amplicons was done on the Illumina HiSeq platform. Processing in the source paper ran as follows. PCR bias was corrected computationally using synthetic template baselines, and reads within Hamming distance 2 were collapsed, with unmergeable singletons discarded. Reads were aligned to IMGT to assign V, D and J genes, CDR3 length, and insertions or deletions at six rearrangement sites. Within each subset, clonotype counts were normalized to the number of sorted cells before true diversity and Gini coefficients were calculated with the tcR R package. Repertoire sharing was quantified using the overlap coefficient calculated on TCRB nucleotide sequences. The source is immuneACCESS, and TCRdb retained only in-frame sequences with V and J called. Part of the clones is not carried over; for the studies checked, unresolved V genes explain less than half of this, and the remainder is unexplained. The DNA gave D and trimming, while V, J and clone size come from that table. The sample contains about 340,000 clones, approximately 8.2% of them found a single time. Under 0.5% of the sample comes from the top ten.

This record belongs to a study of beta chain features in type 1 diabetes (dated by TCRdb to the late 2010s). As for the study more broadly: Patients and healthy donors did not differ in mean age, gender distribution, total cell number or subset yield. Across all samples, some 100,000,000 sorted cells were examined, and cell number per subset correlated strongly with RNA yield. Regulatory and stem cell-like memory subsets were isolated from only 8 patients and about eight healthy donors, whereas naive and central memory subsets came from all 28 donors. The study compared the TCRB repertoires of sorted circulating CD4+ T cell subsets in recently diagnosed type 1 diabetes patients with those in matched healthy donors.

What the study reported, not specific to this receptor: Only small numbers of individuals were included in the HLA sub-analyses, which left unresolved whether HLA type had any influence on TCRB rearrangement. Because cDNA rather than genomic DNA was sequenced, highly expressing activated cells could have been over-represented, although no difference in activation and CD3 levels was found between groups. Type 1 diabetes patients showed a moderate but significant shortening of TCRB CDR3 length in all four CD4+ subsets. PCR may preferentially amplify shorter templates, but because patient and control samples were amplified and corrected together, any resulting skew would affect both groups equally. Naive, central memory and regulatory TCRB repertoires appeared more similar among patients than among healthy donors. Patients with type 1 diabetes made fewer insertions and deleted more nucleotides at VDJ recombination sites, implying thymic rearrangement abnormalities.

Each donor gave one peripheral blood draw, about 110 mL on average, collected into heparinised tubes. A BD FACSAria II was used to sort naive, central memory, regulatory and stem cell-like memory CD4+ T cells with a panel that included CD45RO, CCR7, CD25, CD127, CD95 and CD27. All sorted populations exceeded 95% purity. PBMCs were isolated immediately by Lymphoprep density gradient centrifugation and stained directly without culture. To minimize batch effects, samples were stained and sorted in pairs, one healthy donor with one patient per experiment. In the germline V gene, CDR1 corresponds to SGHTA and CDR2 to FQGNSA. Taken from cysteine to phenylalanine, the CDR3 has 15 residues. Of the read, only the CDR3 DNA is kept; its 45 bases are in frame from base 1. Clipping removes 4 bases from V and 0 bases from J, with 2 as the unmatched junction base count.

The origin of this receptor is a woman younger than 30 in good health. This chain is built from TRBV7-2 and TRBJ1-3, with 8 middle bases fitting TRBD1. The specimen sequenced was central memory CD4+ T cells from blood. The CDR3 protein is CASSSDRVSGNTIYF. DNA sequence: TGTGCCAGCAGCTCGGACAGGGTCTCTGGAAACACCATATATTTT.